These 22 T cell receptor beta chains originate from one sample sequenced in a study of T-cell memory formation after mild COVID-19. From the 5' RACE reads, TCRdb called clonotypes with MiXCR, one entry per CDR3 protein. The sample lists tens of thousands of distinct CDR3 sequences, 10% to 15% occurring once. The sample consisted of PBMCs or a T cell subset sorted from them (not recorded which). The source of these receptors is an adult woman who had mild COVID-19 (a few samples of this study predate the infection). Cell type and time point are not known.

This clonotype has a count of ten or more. The CDR3 sequence is CASSLRDEQFF. CDR3 DNA sequence: TGTGCCAGCAGTTTAAGGGATGAGCAGTTCTTC. V usage is TRBV25-1 and J usage is TRBJ2-1, with D hard to call. This CDR3 contains 11 residues. Germline CDR1 reads MGHDK; CDR2 reads SYGVNS. V was pared by 5 bases and J by 8 bases, with 7 bases between.

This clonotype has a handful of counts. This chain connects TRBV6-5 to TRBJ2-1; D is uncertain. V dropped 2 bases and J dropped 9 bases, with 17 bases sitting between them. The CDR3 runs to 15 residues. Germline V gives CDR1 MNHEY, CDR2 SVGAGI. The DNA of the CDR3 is TGTGCCAGCAGTTACCAACCGGCTACGCGCGGTGAGCAGTTCTTC. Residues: CASSYQPATRGEQFF.

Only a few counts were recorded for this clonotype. The CDR3 region is CASSQGLEAYEQYF. CDR3 DNA sequence: TGTGCCAGCAGCCAGGGGTTGGAGGCCTACGAGCAGTACTTC. The chain has TRBV7-2 and TRBJ2-7; D possibly corresponds to TRBD1 (6 bases). The germline V gene encodes CDR1 SGHTA and CDR2 FQGNSA. This CDR3 contains 14 residues. V lost 5 bases, J lost 2 bases, and 13 bases lay in between. Based on the CDR3 plus reference TRBV7-2 and TRBJ2-7, the full variable domain is GAGVSQSPSNKVTEKGKDVELRCDPISGHTALYWYRQSLGQGLEFLIYFQGNSAPDKSGLPSDRFSAERTGGSVSTLTIQRTQQEDSAVYLCASSQGLEAYEQYFGPGTRLTVT.

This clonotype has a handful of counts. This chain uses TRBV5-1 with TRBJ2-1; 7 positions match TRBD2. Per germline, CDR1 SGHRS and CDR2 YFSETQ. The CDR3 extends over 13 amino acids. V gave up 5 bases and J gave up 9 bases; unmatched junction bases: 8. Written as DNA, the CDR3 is TGCGCCAGCAGGGGAGCGGGATATGTTGAGCAGTTCTTC. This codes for CASRGAGYVEQFF. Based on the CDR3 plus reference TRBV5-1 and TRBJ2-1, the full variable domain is KAGVTQTPRYLIKTRGQQVTLSCSPISGHRSVSWYQQTPGQGLQFLFEYFSETQRNKGNFPGRFSGRQFSNSRSEMNVSTLELGDSALYLCASRGAGYVEQFFGPGTRLTVL.

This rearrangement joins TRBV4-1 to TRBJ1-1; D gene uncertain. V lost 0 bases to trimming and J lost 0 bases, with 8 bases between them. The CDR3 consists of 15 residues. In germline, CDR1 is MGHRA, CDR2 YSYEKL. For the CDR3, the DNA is TGCGCCAGCAGCCAAGAAAAGGGCATGAACACTGAAGCTTTCTTT. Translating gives CASSQEKGMNTEAFF.

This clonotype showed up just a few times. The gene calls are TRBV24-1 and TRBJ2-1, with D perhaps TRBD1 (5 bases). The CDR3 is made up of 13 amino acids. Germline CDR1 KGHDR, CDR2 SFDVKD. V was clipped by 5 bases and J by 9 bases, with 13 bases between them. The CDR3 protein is CATSVARAREQFF. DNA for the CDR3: TGTGCCACCAGTGTGGCCAGGGCGCGTGAGCAGTTCTTC.

This CDR3 reads CASSLDGSSTEAFF. The CDR3 DNA sequence: TGCGCCAGCAGCTTGGACGGCAGCAGTACTGAAGCTTTCTTT. This chain connects TRBV5-1 to TRBJ1-1, with no clear D. V was clipped by 0 bases and J by 5 bases, with 11 bases between them. Germline V gene lookup returns CDR1 SGHRS and CDR2 YFSETQ. The CDR3 is 14 residues long.

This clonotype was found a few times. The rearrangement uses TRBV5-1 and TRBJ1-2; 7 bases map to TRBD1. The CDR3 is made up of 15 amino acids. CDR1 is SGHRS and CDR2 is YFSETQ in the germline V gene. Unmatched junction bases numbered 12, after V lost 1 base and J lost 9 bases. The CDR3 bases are TGCGCCAGCAGCTTGCGTGCGACAGGGATTAGGAGCTACACCTTC. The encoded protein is CASSLRATGIRSYTF.

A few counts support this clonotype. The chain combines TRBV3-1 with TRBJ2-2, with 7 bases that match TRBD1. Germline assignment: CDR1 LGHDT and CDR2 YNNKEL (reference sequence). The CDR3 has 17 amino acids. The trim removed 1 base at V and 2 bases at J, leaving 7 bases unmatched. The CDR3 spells CASSQVNRGANTGELFF. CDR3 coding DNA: TGTGCCAGCAGCCAAGTGAACAGGGGCGCTAACACCGGGGAGCTGTTTTTT.

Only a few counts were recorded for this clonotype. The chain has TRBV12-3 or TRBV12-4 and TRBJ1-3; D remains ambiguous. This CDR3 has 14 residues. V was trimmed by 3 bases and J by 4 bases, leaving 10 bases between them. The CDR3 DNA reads TGTGCCAGCAGTTTTGTTTTCCGGGGAAACACCATATATTTT. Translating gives CASSFVFRGNTIYF.

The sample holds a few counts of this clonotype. CDR3 protein: CASSLLRGNSYEQYF. The CDR3 nucleotides read TGTGCCAGCAGCTTATTGAGAGGCAACTCCTACGAGCAGTACTTC. The chain is built from TRBV7-6 and TRBJ2-7; D is unresolved. From germline, CDR1 is SGHVS and CDR2 FNYEAQ. Trimming removed 2 bases from V and 0 bases from J, with 11 bases in between. The CDR3 is 15 residues long.

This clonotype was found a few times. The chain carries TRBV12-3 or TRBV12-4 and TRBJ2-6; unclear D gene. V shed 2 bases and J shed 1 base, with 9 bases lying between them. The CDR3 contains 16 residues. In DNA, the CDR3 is TGTGCCAGCAGTTTAAATGCAGGTTCTGGGGCCAACGTCCTGACTTTC. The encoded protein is CASSLNAGSGANVLTF.

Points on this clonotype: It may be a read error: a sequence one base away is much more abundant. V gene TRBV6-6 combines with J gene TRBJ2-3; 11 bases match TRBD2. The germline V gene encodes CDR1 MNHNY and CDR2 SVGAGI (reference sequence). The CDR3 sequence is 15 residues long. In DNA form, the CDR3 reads TGTGCCAACAGTAGCGATAGCGGGGGGGCAGATACGCAGTATTTT. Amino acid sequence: CANSSDSGGADTQYF.

Here the CDR3 reads CSAADSGGSYEQYF. CDR3 coding DNA: TGCAGTGCTGCCGACTCGGGGGGCTCCTACGAGCAGTACTTC. The V call is TRBV20-1, the J call TRBJ2-7, with 7 bases aligning to TRBD2. The CDR3 is 14 residues long. The trim removed 5 bases at V and 0 bases at J, leaving 7 bases unmatched. Germline CDR1 reads DFQATT; CDR2 reads SNEGSKA (reference sequence).

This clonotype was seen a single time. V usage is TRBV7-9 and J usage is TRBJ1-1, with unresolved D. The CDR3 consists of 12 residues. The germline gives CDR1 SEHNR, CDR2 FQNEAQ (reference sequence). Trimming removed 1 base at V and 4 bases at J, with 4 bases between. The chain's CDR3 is CASSLGLTEAFF. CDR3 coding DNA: TGTGCCAGCAGCTTAGGGCTCACTGAAGCTTTCTTT.

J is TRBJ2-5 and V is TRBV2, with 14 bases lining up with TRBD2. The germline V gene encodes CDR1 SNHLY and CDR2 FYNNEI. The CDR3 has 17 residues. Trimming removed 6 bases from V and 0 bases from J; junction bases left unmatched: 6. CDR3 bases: TGTGCCAGCAGCGGGACTAGCGGGGGCGTGTACCAAGAGACCCAGTACTTC. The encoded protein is CASSGTSGGVYQETQYF. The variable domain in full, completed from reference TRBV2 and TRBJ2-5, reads EPEVTQTPSHQVTQMGQEVILRCVPISNHLYFYWYRQILGQKVEFLVSFYNNEISEKSEIFDDQFSVERPDGSNFTLKIRSTKLEDSAMYFCASSGTSGGVYQETQYFGPGTRLLVL.

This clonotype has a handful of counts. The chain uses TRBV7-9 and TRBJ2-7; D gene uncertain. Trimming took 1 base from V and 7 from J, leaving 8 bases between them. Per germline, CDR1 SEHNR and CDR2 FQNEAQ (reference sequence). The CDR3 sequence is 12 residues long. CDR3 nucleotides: TGTGCCAGCAGCTTAGAGGTAGCAGAGCAGTACTTC. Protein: CASSLEVAEQYF. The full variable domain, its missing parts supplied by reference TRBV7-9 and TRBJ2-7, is DTGVSQNPRHKITKRGQNVTFRCDPISEHNRLYWYRQTLGQGPEFLTYFQNEAQLEKSRLLSDRFSAERPKGSFSTLEIQRTEQGDSAMYLCASSLEVAEQYFGPGTRLTVT.

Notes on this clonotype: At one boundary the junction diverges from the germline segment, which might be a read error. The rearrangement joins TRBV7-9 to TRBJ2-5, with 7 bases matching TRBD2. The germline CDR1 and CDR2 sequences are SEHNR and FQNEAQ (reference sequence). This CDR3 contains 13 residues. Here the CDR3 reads CASSGREGETQYF. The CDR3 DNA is TGTGCCAGCAGCGGCAGGGAGGGAGAGACACAGTACTTC.

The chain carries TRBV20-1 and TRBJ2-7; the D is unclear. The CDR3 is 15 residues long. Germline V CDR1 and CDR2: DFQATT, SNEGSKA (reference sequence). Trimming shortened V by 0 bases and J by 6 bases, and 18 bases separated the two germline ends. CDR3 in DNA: TGCAGTGCTAGAGATATGGATGGACGGGCTGGCGAGCAGTACTTC. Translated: CSARDMDGRAGEQYF.

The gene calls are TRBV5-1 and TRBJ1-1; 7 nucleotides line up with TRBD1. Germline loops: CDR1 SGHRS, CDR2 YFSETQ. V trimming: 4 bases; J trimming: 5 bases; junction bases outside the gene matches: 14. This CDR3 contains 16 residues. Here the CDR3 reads CASSTSRTGVGTEAFF. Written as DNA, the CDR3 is TGCGCCAGCAGCACCTCCAGAACAGGGGTCGGTACTGAAGCTTTCTTT.

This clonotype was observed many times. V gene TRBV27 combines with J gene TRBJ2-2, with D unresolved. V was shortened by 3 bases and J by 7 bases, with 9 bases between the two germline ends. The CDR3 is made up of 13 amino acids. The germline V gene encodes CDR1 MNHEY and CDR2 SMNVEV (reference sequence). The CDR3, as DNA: TGTGCCAGCAGTTTCCCAACCGGCGGGGAGCTGTTTTTT. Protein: CASSFPTGGELFF.

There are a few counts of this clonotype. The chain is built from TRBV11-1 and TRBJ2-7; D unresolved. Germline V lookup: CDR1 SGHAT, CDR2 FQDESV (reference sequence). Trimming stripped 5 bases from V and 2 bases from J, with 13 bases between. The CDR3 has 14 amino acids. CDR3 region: CASSTSAPTYEQYF. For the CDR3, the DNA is TGTGCCAGCAGCACGAGCGCGCCAACCTACGAGCAGTACTTC.